These 17 T cell receptor beta chains share one sample of origin, sequenced in a study of T cell responses to AZD1222 COVID-19 vaccine. The repertoire was sequenced with immunoSEQ multiplex PCR; TCRdb's copy has only in-frame clones and lacks some. Of around 89,000 clones detected, over 75% appear once; the ten largest clones hold 5% to 6%. The starting material was peripheral blood, obtained 28 days after the second AZD1222 dose. These receptors were taken from an adult who received the AZD1222 COVID-19 vaccine.

This clone was seen once. The CDR3 DNA follows: TGTGCCAGCAGCTTCAGGGCCGGGGAGCTGTTTTTT. Its translation: CASSFRAGELFF. This chain links TRBV13 with TRBJ2-2; a possible D gene is TRBD1 (5 bases). The CDR3 is 12 amino acids. Germline V gene data show CDR1 as PRHDT and CDR2 as FYEKMQ (reference sequence). Trimming took off 3 bases at V and 6 bases at J, with 5 bases between the two ends.

This chain links TRBV18 with TRBJ1-2, with TRBD1 matching 11 bases. The V gene end was trimmed by 3 bases and the J gene end by 7 bases; junction bases not matched to a gene: 1. This CDR3 region has 13 residues. The germline V gene has CDR1 KGHSH and CDR2 LQKENI. This chain's CDR3 is CASSPGTGGGYTF. The CDR3 DNA sequence: TGTGCCAGCTCACCTGGGACAGGGGGTGGCTACACCTTC.

This clone was detected once. The chain recombines TRBV5-1 with TRBJ2-2; 9 bases match TRBD2. Per the germline V gene, CDR1 is SGHRS and CDR2 is YFSETQ. There are 16 residues in the CDR3. The V segment lost 4 bases and the J segment 4 bases; nucleotides outside the gene matches: 8. The CDR3 sequence is CASSTSGGTRTGELFF. The CDR3 DNA reads as TGCGCCAGCAGCACCAGCGGGGGGACCCGCACCGGGGAGCTGTTTTTT.

The rearrangement uses TRBV5-4 and TRBJ1-2, with D perhaps matching TRBD1 (5 bases). This CDR3 region has 15 residues. Trimming left V 5 bases short and J 4 bases short, with 18 bases between. Germline V gene sequence: CDR1 SGHNT, CDR2 YYREEE (reference sequence). The chain's CDR3 is CASRGPPGGSYGYTF. In DNA form, the CDR3 reads TGTGCCAGCAGGGGTCCTCCGGGGGGGAGCTATGGCTACACCTTC.

Relative to its sample, this clone is medium-sized. CDR3 residues: CASSRTTGAVFYGYTF. Written as DNA, the CDR3 is TGTGCCAGCAGCCGTACGACAGGGGCGGTATTCTATGGCTACACCTTC. This rearrangement joins TRBV27 to TRBJ1-2, with 8 positions matching TRBD1. The CDR3 spans 16 residues. J was trimmed by 4 bases and V by 6 bases; bases with no gene match: 13. Germline V lookup: CDR1 MNHEY, CDR2 SMNVEV (reference sequence).

The chain links TRBV10-2 to TRBJ1-3; no firm D call. V was pared by 4 bases and J by 2 bases, with 9 bases between. The CDR3 is made up of 14 amino acids. Germline V gene lookup returns CDR1 WSHSY and CDR2 SAAADI. The CDR3 loop reads CASSGGIPGNTIYF. In nucleotides, the CDR3 is TGCGCCAGCAGTGGAGGGATTCCTGGAAACACCATATATTTT.

CDR3 sequence reads: CALRTEPYEQYF. Written as DNA, the CDR3 is TGTGCTCTCCGGACAGAGCCCTACGAGCAGTACTTC. This chain joins TRBV19 and TRBJ2-7, with a possible D match to TRBD1 (6 bases). Per the germline V gene, CDR1 is LNHDA and CDR2 is SQIVND (reference sequence). CDR3 length: 12 amino acids. Drawing the rest from reference TRBV19 and TRBJ2-7, the complete variable domain is DGGITQSPKYLFRKEGQNVTLSCEQNLNHDAMYWYRQDPGQGLRLIYYSQIVNDFQKGDIAEGYSVSREKKESFPLTVTSAQKNPTAFYLCALRTEPYEQYFGPGTRLTVT.

V is TRBV7-8 and J is TRBJ1-1; 8 bases line up with TRBD1. The CDR3 is 14 amino acids. The germline CDR1 and CDR2 sequences are SGHVS and FQNEAQ. V shed 4 bases and J 4 bases; nucleotides not matched to a gene: 5. CDR3 nucleotides: TGTGCCAGCAGCTCAAGACAGGGGACCACTGAAGCTTTCTTT. It yields the protein CASSSRQGTTEAFF.

The chain has TRBV6-5 and TRBJ1-1; D unclear. The V gene lost 2 bases and the J gene lost 4 bases, with 14 bases spanning the gap. The CDR3 length is 15 residues. The germline gives CDR1 MNHEY, CDR2 SVGAGI. DNA of the CDR3: TGTGCCAGCAGTTACCAGAGGGATAAGTCCACTGAAGCTTTCTTT. This translates into CASSYQRDKSTEAFF.

This chain uses TRBV11-2 with TRBJ1-3, with unresolved D. The length of the CDR3 is 15 residues. Germline V lookup: CDR1 SGHAT, CDR2 FQNNGV. V lost 2 bases to trimming and J lost 4 bases, with 12 bases between them. For the CDR3, the DNA is TGTGCCAGCAGCTTATCGGCAGCAACAGGAAACACCATATATTTT. It specifies CASSLSAATGNTIYF.

V usage is TRBV4-1 and J usage is TRBJ1-2; 12 positions match TRBD1. Trimming removed 1 base from V and 7 bases from J; junction bases left unmatched: 4. This CDR3 spans 15 amino acids. Germline V gene lookup returns CDR1 MGHRA and CDR2 YSYEKL. The DNA for the CDR3 is TGCGCCAGCAGCCAAGTGCGGGACAGGGGGCTTGGCTACACCTTC. It specifies CASSQVRDRGLGYTF.

The chain joins TRBV27 to TRBJ1-3; tentative D call: TRBD1 (5 bases). V lost 6 bases, J lost 0 bases, and 12 bases lay in between. Germline-derived CDR1 and CDR2 are MNHEY and SMNVEV (reference sequence). The CDR3 has 15 residues. The CDR3 DNA sequence: TGTGCCAGCAGCCCCGGGGGAAGCTCTGGAAACACCATATATTTT. Its protein product is CASSPGGSSGNTIYF.

The table lists this clone with a count of one. The V gene is TRBV5-4, the J gene TRBJ1-1, with TRBD1 matching over 10 bases. The CDR3 has 16 residues. The V gene's germline CDR1 is SGHNT and CDR2 YYREEE (reference sequence). V gave up 4 bases and J gave up 0 bases; unmatched junction bases: 6. This chain's CDR3 is CASSKDRGQMNTEAFF. CDR3 nucleotides: TGTGCCAGCAGCAAAGACAGGGGGCAGATGAACACTGAAGCTTTCTTT.

As DNA, the CDR3 is TGTGCTAGTGCCCCGAGCGGGTACGCCGGGGAGCTGTTTTTT. Its protein product is CASAPSGYAGELFF. The rearrangement links TRBV12-5 to TRBJ2-2, with D perhaps matching TRBD2 (6 bases). From germline, CDR1 is LGHNT and CDR2 FRNRAP. Trimming took off 7 bases at V and 6 bases at J, with 15 bases between the two ends. CDR3 length: 14 residues.

This chain links TRBV5-8 with TRBJ2-5, with D maybe TRBD2 (5 bases). Trimming took 0 bases from V and 4 from J, leaving 13 bases between them. This CDR3 has 15 residues. Germline CDR1 SGHTS, CDR2 YDEGEE. The CDR3 is CASSLALASLETQYF. CDR3 nucleotides: TGTGCCAGCAGCTTGGCTCTGGCTAGCCTAGAGACCCAGTACTTC.

The J gene is TRBJ1-1, the V gene TRBV15; D gene unclear. CDR3 length: 15 amino acids. Trimming took off 1 base at V and 0 bases at J, with 9 bases between the two ends. Germline assignment: CDR1 LNHNV and CDR2 YYDKDF (reference sequence). The CDR3 sequence is CATSRGSHMNTEAFF. The CDR3 region has the DNA TGTGCCACCAGCAGAGGAAGCCACATGAACACTGAAGCTTTCTTT.

J is TRBJ1-1 and V is TRBV18; the D gene is possibly TRBD1 (6 bases). The CDR3 has 16 amino acids. Trimming removed 3 bases at V and 4 bases at J, with 18 bases between. Germline V gene lookup returns CDR1 KGHSH and CDR2 LQKENI. Written as DNA, the CDR3 is TGTGCCAGCTCACCTACAGGGAAGGGCGGCCTCACTGAAGCTTTCTTT. Translating it yields CASSPTGKGGLTEAFF.